The source of this T cell receptor beta chain is a study of technical replicates of blood from a handful of donors. CDR1 and CDR2 from the germline V gene are MNHEY and SVGAGI. Trimming took 7 bases from V and 0 from J, leaving 7 bases between them. The CDR3 runs to 13 residues. The count of this clone is one. Produced via immunoSEQ multiplex PCR; TCRdb's table is partial and in-frame only. The sample includes 100,000 or so clones, about 96% of them seen just once. Material: T cells isolated from PBMCs. This chain connects TRBV6-5 to TRBJ1-3, with D unclear. The receptor comes from a human donor in good health. CDR3 in DNA: TGTGCCAGCATACATAACTCTGGAAACACCATATATTTT. Residues: CASIHNSGNTIYF.